The 4 T cell receptor beta chains listed next were all sequenced from one sample in a study of blood T cell repertoires in COVID-19. The method was immunoSEQ multiplex PCR; TCRdb's version includes in-frame clones alone and lacks a portion of them. This table has 15,000 to 20,000 clones, about 90% appearing once. Sequencing was done on a sample of peripheral blood. These receptors were collected from a man aged 55 to 69 with active COVID-19.

This clone was detected only once. This chain links TRBV7-9 with TRBJ2-2; D possibly corresponds to TRBD1 (5 bases). The V end lost 1 base, the J end lost 6 bases, and 12 bases lay between the germline ends. Germline CDR1 reads SEHNR; CDR2 reads FQNEAQ (reference sequence). This CDR3 is built from 15 residues. In DNA, the CDR3 is TGTGCCAGCAGCTTAGATTTATCAGGGTCCGGGGAGCTGTTTTTT. It is translated as CASSLDLSGSGELFF.

The chain has TRBV18 and TRBJ1-5; 8 nucleotides line up with TRBD1. The CDR3 runs 14 residues. CDR1 and CDR2 from the germline V gene are KGHSH and LQKENI. V shed 6 bases and J 6 bases; nucleotides not matched to a gene: 7. The DNA of the CDR3 is TGTGCCAGCTCGTCTGGACAGGGCGGTCAGCCCCAGCATTTT. Its translation is CASSSGQGGQPQHF.

The chain has TRBV2 and TRBJ1-1; no clear D gene. This CDR3 is 14 amino acids long. Looked up from germline, CDR1 is SNHLY and CDR2 is FYNNEI. V was pared by 2 bases and J by 0 bases, with 7 bases between. The CDR3 reads CASSESAVNTEAFF. CDR3 coding DNA: TGTGCCAGCAGTGAAAGCGCGGTGAACACTGAAGCTTTCTTT.

The chain combines TRBV5-8 with TRBJ2-5; 10 nucleotides line up with TRBD2. The V segment lost 5 bases and the J segment 2 bases; nucleotides outside the gene matches: 6. In germline, CDR1 is SGHTS, CDR2 YDEGEE. The CDR3 is made up of 15 amino acids. The CDR3 DNA reads as TGTGCCAGCAGGTCTAGCGGGGGACAACAAGAGACCCAGTACTTC. Translation: CASRSSGGQQETQYF.